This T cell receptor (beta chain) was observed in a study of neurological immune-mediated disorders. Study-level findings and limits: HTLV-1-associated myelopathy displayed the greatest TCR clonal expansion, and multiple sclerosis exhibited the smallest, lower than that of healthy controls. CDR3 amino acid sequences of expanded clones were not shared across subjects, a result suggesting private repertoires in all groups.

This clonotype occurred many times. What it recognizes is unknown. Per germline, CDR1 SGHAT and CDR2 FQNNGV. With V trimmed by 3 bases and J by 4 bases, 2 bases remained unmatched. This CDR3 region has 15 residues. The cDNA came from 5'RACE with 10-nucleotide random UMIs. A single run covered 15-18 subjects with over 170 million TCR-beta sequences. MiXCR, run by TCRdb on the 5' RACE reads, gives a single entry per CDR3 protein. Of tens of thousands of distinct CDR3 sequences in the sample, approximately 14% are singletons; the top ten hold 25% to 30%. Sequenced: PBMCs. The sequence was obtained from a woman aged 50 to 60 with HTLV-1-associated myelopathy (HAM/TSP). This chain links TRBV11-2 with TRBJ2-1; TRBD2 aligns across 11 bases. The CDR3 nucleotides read TGTGCCAGCAGCTTTAGCGGGGGGGGTTACAATGAGCAGTTCTTC. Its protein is CASSFSGGGYNEQFF.